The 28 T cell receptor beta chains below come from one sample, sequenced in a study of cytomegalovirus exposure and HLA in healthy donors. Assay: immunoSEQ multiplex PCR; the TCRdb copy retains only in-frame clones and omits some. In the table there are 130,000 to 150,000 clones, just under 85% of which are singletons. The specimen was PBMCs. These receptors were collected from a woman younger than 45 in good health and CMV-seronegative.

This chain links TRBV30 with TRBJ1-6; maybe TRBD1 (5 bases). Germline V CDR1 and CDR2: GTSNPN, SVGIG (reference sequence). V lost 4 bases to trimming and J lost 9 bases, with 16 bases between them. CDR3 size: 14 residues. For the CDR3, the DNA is TGTGCCTGGAACCCCCCAGGGATCAGTTCACCCCTCCACTTT. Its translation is CAWNPPGISSPLHF.

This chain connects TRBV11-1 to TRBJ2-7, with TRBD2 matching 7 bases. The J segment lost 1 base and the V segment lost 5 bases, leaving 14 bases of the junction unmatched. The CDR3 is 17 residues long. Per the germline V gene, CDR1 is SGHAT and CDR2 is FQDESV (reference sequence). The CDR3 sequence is CASSGWGAGVRSYEQYF. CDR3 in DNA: TGTGCCAGCAGCGGATGGGGCGCGGGGGTGAGATCCTACGAGCAGTACTTC.

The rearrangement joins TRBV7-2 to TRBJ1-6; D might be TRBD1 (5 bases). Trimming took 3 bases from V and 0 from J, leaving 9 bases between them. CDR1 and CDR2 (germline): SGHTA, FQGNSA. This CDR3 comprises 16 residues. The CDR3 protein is CASSFAGISYNSPLHF. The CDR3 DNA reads TGTGCCAGCAGCTTCGCAGGGATCTCCTATAATTCACCCCTCCACTTT.

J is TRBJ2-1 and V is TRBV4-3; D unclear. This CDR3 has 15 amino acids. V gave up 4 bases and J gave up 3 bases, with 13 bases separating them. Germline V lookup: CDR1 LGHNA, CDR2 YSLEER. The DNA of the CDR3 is TGCGCCAGCAGCCGCGCCTCGGTAGTCTACAATGAGCAGTTCTTC. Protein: CASSRASVVYNEQFF.

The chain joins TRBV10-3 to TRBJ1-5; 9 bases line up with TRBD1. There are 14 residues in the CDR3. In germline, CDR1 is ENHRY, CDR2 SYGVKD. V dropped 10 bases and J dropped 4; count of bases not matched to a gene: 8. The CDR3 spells CATKGQGGNQPQHF. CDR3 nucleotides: TGTGCCACCAAGGGACAGGGTGGTAATCAGCCCCAGCATTTT.

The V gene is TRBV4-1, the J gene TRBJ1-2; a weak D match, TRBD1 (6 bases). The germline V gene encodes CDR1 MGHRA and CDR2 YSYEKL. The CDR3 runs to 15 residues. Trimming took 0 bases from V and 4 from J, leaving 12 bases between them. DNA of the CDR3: TGCGCCAGCAGCCAAGAGCCACAGGGACCCTATGGCTACACCTTC. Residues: CASSQEPQGPYGYTF.

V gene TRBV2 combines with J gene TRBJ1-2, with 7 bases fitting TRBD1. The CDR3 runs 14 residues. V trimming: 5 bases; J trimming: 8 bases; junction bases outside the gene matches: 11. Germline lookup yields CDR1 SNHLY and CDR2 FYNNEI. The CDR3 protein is CASSRTGDSSGYTF. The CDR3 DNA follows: TGTGCCAGCAGTCGCACAGGGGATTCGAGCGGCTACACCTTC. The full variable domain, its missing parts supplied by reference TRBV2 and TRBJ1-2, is EPEVTQTPSHQVTQMGQEVILRCVPISNHLYFYWYRQILGQKVEFLVSFYNNEISEKSEIFDDQFSVERPDGSNFTLKIRSTKLEDSAMYFCASSRTGDSSGYTFGSGTRLTVV.

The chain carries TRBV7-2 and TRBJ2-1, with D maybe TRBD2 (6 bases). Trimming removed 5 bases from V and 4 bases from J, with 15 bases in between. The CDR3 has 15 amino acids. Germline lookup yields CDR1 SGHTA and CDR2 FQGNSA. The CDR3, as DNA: TGTGCCAGCAGCCCACCCGGTGGGGGGTACAATGAGCAGTTCTTC. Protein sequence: CASSPPGGGYNEQFF.

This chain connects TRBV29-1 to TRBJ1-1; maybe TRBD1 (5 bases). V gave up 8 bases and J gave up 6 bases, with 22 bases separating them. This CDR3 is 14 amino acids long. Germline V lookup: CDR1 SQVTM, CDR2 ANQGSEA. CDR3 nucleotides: TGCAGCTTTGGGGGGGGTGGGAATGCGGCTGAAGCTTTCTTT. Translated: CSFGGGGNAAEAFF.

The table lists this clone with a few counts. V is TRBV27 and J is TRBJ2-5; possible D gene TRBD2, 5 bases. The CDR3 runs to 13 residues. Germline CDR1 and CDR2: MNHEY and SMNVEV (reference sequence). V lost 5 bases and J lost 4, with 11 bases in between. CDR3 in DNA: TGTGCCAGCAGTCATAACGGAGGAGAGACCCAGTACTTC. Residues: CASSHNGGETQYF.

The CDR3 loop is CASSQGTSGGFRGTGELFF. The CDR3 DNA sequence: TGTGCCAGCAGCCAAGGGACTAGCGGGGGCTTTCGGGGGACCGGGGAGCTGTTTTTT. This chain connects TRBV4-2 to TRBJ2-2, with TRBD2 matching 13 bases. The CDR3 is 19 amino acids. The germline V gene encodes CDR1 LGHNA and CDR2 YNFKEQ. V shed 1 base, J shed 5 bases, and the junction held 10 bases outside the gene matches.

CDR3 in amino acids: CASSFGRGITQHF. The DNA of the CDR3 is TGTGCCAGCAGTTTCGGGCGGGGTATAACCCAGCATTTT. The chain is built from TRBV28 and TRBJ1-5; D gene unclear. This CDR3 is built from 13 residues. Germline V gene sequence: CDR1 MDHEN, CDR2 SYDVKM. Trimming removed 3 bases from V and 11 bases from J, with 14 bases in between.

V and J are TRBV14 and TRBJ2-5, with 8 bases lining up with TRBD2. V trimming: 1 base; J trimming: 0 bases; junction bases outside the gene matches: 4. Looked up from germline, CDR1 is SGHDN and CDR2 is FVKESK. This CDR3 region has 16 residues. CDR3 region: CASSQVTSEYQETQYF. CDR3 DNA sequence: TGTGCCAGCAGCCAAGTGACTAGCGAGTACCAAGAGACCCAGTACTTC.

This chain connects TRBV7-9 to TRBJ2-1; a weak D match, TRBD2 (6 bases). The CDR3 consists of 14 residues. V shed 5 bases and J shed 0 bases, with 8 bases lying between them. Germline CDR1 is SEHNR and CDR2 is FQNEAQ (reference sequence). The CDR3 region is CASSGGSSYNEQFF. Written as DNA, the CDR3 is TGTGCCAGCAGCGGGGGGAGCTCCTACAATGAGCAGTTCTTC.

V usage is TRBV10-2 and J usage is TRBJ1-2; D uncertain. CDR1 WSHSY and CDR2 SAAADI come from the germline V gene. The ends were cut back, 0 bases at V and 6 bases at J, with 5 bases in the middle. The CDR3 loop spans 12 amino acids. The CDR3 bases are TGCGCCAGCAGTGAGTCTTTCAATGGCTACACCTTC. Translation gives CASSESFNGYTF.

Here the CDR3 reads CASSLGQGNEKLFF. The CDR3 coding sequence is TGTGCCAGCAGCTTAGGGCAGGGGAATGAAAAACTGTTTTTT. The chain recombines TRBV7-2 with TRBJ1-4, with D possibly TRBD1 on 6 matching bases. V was pared by 1 base and J by 5 bases, with 8 bases between. The CDR3 has 14 residues. Germline V gene sequence: CDR1 SGHTA, CDR2 FQGNSA.

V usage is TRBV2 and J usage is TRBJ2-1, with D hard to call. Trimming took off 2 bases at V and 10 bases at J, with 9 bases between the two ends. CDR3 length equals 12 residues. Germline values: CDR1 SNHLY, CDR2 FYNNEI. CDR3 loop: CASSELGWEQFF. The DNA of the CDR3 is TGTGCCAGCAGTGAACTGGGCTGGGAGCAGTTCTTC.

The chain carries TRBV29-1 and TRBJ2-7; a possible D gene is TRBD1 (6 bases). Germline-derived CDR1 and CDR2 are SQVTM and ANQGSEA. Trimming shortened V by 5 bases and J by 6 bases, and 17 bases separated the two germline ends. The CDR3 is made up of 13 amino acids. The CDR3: CSVRTVNSGEQYF. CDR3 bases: TGCAGCGTTAGGACAGTAAATTCAGGCGAGCAGTACTTC.

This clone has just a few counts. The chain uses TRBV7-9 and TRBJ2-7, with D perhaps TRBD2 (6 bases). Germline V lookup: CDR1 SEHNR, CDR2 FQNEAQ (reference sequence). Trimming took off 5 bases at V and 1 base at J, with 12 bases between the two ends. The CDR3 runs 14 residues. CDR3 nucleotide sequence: TGTGCCAGCAGCCCACGGGAGAGATCCTACGAGCAGTACTTC. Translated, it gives CASSPRERSYEQYF.

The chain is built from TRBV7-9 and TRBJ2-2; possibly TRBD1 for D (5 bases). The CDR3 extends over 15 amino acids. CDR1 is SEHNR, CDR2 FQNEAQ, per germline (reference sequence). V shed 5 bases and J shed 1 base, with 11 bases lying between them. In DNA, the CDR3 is TGTGCCAGCAGCCGACAGTGGGGGAACACCGGGGAGCTGTTTTTT. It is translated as CASSRQWGNTGELFF.

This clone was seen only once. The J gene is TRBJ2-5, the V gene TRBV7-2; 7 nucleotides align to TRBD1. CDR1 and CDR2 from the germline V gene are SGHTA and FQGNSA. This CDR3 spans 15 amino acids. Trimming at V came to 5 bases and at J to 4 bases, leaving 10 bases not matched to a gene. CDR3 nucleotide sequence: TGTGCCAGCAGCACCCGACAGGGTGGAACAGAGACCCAGTACTTC. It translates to CASSTRQGGTETQYF.

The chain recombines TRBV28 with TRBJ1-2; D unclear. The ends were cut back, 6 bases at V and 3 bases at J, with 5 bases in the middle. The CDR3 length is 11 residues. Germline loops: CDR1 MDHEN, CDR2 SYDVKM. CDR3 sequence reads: CASSGDYGYTF. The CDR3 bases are TGTGCCAGCAGCGGGGACTATGGCTACACCTTC.

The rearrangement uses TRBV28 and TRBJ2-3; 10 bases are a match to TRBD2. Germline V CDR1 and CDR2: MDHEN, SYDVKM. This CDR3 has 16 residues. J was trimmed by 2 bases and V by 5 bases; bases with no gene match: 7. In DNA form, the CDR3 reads TGTGCCAGCAGTCCTCGACTAGCGGGTTACACAGATACGCAGTATTTT. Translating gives CASSPRLAGYTDTQYF.

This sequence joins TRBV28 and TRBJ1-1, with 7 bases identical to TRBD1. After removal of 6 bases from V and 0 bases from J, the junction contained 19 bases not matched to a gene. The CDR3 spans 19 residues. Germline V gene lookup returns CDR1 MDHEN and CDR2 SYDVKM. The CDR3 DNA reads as TGTGCCAGCAGCTCCTTAATATTAGGGGGCGAGAGGGTGAACACTGAAGCTTTCTTT. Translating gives CASSSLILGGERVNTEAFF. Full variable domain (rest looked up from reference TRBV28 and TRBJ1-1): DVKVTQSSRYLVKRTGEKVFLECVQDMDHENMFWYRQDPGLGLRLIYFSYDVKMKEKGDIPEGYSVSREKKERFSLILESASTNQTSMYLCASSSLILGGERVNTEAFFGQGTRLTVV.

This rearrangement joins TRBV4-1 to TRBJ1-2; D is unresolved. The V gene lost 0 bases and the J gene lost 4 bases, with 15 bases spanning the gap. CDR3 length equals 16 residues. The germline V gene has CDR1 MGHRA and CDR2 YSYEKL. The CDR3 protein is CASSQDHPAGRYGYTF. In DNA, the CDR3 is TGCGCCAGCAGCCAAGATCATCCCGCAGGCCGCTATGGCTACACCTTC.

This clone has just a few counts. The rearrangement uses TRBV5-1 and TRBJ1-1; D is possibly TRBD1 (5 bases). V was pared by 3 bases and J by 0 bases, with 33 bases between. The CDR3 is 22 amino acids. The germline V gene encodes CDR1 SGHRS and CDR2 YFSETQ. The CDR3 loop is CASSWTGDRLGVQRRLNTEAFF. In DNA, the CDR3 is TGCGCCAGCAGCTGGACGGGGGATAGATTAGGGGTCCAGCGGCGACTGAACACTGAAGCTTTCTTT.

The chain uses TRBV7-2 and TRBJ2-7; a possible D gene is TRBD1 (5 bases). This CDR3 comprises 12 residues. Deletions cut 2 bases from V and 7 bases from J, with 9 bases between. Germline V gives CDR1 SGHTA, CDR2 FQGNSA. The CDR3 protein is CASSLWQGEQYF. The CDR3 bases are TGTGCCAGCAGCTTATGGCAGGGTGAGCAGTACTTC.

The CDR3 here is CASSPYGTSDNQYF. The DNA of the CDR3 is TGTGCCAGCAGCCCCTACGGGACTTCTGACAATCAGTACTTC. This chain joins TRBV5-5 and TRBJ2-4, with TRBD2 as a possible D gene (6 bases). CDR3 size: 14 residues. Germline CDR1 and CDR2: SGHKS and YYEKEE (reference sequence). Trimming took 4 bases from V and 12 from J, leaving 20 bases between them.